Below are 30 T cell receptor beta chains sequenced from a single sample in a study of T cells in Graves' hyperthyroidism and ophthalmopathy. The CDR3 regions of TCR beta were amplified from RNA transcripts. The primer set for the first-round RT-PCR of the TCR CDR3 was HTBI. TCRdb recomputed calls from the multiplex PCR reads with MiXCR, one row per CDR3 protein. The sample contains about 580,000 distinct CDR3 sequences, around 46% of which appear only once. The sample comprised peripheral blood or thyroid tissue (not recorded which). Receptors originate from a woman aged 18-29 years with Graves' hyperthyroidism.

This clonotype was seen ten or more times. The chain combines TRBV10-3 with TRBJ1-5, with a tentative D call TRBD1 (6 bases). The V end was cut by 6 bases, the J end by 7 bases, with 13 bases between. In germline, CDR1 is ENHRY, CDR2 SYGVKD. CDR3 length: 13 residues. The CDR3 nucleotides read TGTGCCATCAGGTCACAGGGAGGGCAGCCCCAGCATTTT. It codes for CAIRSQGGQPQHF.

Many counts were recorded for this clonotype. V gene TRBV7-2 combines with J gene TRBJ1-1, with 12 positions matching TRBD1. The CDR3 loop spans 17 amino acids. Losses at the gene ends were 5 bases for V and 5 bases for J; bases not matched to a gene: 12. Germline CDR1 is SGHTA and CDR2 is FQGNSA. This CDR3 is CASSPSGTGGYRTEAFF. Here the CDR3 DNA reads TGTGCCAGCAGCCCTAGCGGGACAGGGGGCTATCGGACTGAAGCTTTCTTT.

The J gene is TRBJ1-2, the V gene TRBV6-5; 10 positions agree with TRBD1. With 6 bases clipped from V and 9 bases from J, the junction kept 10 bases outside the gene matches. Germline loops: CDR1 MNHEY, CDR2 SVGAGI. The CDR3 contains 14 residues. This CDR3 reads CASRRQGAGYSYTF. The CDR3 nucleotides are TGTGCCAGCAGGCGACAGGGGGCGGGTTATAGCTACACCTTC.

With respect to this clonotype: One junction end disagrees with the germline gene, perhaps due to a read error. The CDR3 reads CASSQDSQGAYEQYF. CDR3 DNA: TGCGCCAGCAGCCAAGATTCGCAGGGGGCGTACGAGCAGTACTTC. V and J are TRBV7-2 and TRBJ2-7; 8 positions agree with TRBD1. The CDR3 extends over 15 amino acids. CDR1 and CDR2 from the germline V gene are SGHTA and FQGNSA.

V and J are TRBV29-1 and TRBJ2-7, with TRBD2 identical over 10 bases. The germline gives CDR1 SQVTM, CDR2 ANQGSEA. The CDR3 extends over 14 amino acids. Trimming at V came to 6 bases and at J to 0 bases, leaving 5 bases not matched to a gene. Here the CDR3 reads CSVVGTSASYEQYF. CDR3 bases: TGCAGCGTCGTAGGGACTAGCGCCTCCTACGAGCAGTACTTC.

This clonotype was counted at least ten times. The CDR3 DNA sequence: TGTGCCAGCAGCTCACCAATTGCCCGGGGGCAAGCTTACGAGCAGTACTTC. It yields the protein CASSSPIARGQAYEQYF. This chain links TRBV7-9 with TRBJ2-7; D is tentatively TRBD1 or TRBD2 (6 bases each). V lost 4 bases, J lost 4 bases, and 23 bases lay in between. The CDR3 contains 17 residues. The germline gives CDR1 SEHNR, CDR2 FQNEAQ (reference sequence).

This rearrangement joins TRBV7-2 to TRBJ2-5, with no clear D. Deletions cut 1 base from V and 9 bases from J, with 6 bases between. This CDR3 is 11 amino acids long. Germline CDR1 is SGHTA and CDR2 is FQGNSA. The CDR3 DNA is TGTGCCAGCAGCTTAGATGAGGCCCAGTACTTC. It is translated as CASSLDEAQYF.

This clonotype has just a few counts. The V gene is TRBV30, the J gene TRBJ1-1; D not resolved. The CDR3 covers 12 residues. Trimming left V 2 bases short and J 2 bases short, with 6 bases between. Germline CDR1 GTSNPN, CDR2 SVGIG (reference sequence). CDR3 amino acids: CAWSIFNTEAFF. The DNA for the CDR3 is TGTGCCTGGAGTATCTTTAACACTGAAGCTTTCTTT.

This CDR3 is CSARDLDAGGSYNEQFF. As DNA, the CDR3 is TGCAGTGCTAGAGATCTGGACGCGGGAGGGTCCTACAATGAGCAGTTCTTC. This chain connects TRBV20-1 to TRBJ2-7, with TRBD2 matching over 9 bases. TRBJ2-1 matches the DNA end more closely, so the J call is doubtful. From germline, CDR1 is DFQATT and CDR2 SNEGSKA (reference sequence). There are 17 residues in the CDR3.

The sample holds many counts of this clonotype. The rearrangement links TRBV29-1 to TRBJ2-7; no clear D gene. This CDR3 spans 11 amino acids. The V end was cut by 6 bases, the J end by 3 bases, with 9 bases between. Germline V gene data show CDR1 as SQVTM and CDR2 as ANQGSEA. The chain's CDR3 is CSVTRYYEQYF. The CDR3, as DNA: TGCAGCGTGACACGATACTACGAGCAGTACTTC.

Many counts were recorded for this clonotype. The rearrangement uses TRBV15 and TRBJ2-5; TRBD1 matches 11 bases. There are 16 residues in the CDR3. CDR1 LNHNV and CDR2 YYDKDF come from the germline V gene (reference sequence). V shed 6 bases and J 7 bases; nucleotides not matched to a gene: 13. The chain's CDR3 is CATRSPGQGVRGTQYF. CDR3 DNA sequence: TGTGCCACCAGATCTCCGGGACAGGGGGTTCGAGGGACCCAGTACTTC.

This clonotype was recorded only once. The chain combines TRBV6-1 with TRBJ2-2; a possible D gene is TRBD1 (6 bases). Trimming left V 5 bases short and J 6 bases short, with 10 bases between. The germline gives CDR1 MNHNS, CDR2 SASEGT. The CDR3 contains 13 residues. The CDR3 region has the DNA TGTGCCAGCAGTAGGGGGAGTGCCGGGGAGCTGTTTTTT. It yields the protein CASSRGSAGELFF.

CDR3 loop: CASNIAGGAGELFF. The CDR3 DNA reads TGTGCCAGCAACATAGCGGGAGGTGCCGGGGAGCTGTTTTTT. The gene calls are TRBV2 and TRBJ2-2, with TRBD2 matching over 10 bases. CDR1 SNHLY and CDR2 FYNNEI come from the germline V gene. J lost 6 bases, V lost 7 bases, and 5 bases had no gene match. The CDR3 runs to 14 residues.

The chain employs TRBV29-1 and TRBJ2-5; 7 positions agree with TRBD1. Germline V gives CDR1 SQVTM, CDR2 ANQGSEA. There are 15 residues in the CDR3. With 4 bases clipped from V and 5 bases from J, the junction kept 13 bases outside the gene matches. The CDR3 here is CSVGDRAGEGETQYF. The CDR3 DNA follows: TGCAGCGTTGGTGACAGGGCAGGCGAGGGGGAGACCCAGTACTTC.

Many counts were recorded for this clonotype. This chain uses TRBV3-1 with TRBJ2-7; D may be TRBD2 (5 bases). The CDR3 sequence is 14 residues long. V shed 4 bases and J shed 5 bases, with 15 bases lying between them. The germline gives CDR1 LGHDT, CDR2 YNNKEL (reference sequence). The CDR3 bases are TGTGCCAGCAGCCCCTTCGCCGAGGGTCACGAGCAGTACTTC. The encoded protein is CASSPFAEGHEQYF.

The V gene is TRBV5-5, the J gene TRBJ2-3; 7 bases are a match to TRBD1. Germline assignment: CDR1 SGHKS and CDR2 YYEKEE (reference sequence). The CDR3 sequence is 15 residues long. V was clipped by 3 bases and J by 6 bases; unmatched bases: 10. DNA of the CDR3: TGTGCCAGCAGCTCGGACAGGAGTTCCGTGGATACGCAGTATTTT. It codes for CASSSDRSSVDTQYF.

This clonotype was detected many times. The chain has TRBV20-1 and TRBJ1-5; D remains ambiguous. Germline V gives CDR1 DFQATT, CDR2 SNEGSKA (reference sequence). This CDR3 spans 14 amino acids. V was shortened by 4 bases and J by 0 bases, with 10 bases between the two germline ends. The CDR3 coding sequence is TGCAGTGCTAAGACGGATTATAGCAATCAGCCCCAGCATTTT. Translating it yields CSAKTDYSNQPQHF.

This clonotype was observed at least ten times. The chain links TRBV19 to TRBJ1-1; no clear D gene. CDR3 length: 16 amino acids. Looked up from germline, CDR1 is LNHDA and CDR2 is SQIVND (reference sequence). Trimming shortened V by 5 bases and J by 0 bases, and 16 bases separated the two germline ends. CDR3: CASSPRRHSLNTEAFF. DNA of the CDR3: TGTGCCAGTAGTCCTCGTAGGCACAGCTTGAACACTGAAGCTTTCTTT.

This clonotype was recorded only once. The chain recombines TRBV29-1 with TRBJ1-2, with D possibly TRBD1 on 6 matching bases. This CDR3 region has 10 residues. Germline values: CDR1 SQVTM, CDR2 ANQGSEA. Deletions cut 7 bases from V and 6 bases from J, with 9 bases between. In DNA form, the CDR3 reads TGCAGCGCCGAGGGGGATGGCTACACCTTC. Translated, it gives CSAEGDGYTF.

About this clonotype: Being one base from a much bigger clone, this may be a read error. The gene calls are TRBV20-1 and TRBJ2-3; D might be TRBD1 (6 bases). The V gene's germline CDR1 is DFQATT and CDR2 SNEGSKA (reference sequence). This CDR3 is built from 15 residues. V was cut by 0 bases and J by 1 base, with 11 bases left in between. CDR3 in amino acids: CSAREIEGGTDTQYF. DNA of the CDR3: TGCAGTGCTAGAGAGATCGAGGGGGGCACAGATACGCAGTATTTT.

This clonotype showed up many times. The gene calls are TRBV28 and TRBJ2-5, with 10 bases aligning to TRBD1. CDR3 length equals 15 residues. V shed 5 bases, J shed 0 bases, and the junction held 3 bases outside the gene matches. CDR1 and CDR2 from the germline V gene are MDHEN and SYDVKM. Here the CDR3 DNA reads TGTGCCAGCAGTGGGACAGGGGCCCACCAAGAGACCCAGTACTTC. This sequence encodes CASSGTGAHQETQYF.

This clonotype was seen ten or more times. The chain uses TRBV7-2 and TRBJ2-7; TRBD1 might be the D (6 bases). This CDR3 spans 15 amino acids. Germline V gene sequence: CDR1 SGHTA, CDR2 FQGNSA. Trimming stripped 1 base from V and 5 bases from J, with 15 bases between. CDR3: CASSLVSGTPDEQYF. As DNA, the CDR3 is TGTGCCAGCAGCTTAGTATCCGGGACACCGGACGAGCAGTACTTC.

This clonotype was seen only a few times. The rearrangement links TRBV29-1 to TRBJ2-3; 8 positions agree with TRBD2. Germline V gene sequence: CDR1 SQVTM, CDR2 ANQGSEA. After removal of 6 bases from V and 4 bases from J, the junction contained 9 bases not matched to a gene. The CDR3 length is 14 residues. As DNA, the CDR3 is TGCAGCGTAGAACCAGCGGGAGTTGCAGATACGCAGTATTTT. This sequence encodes CSVEPAGVADTQYF.

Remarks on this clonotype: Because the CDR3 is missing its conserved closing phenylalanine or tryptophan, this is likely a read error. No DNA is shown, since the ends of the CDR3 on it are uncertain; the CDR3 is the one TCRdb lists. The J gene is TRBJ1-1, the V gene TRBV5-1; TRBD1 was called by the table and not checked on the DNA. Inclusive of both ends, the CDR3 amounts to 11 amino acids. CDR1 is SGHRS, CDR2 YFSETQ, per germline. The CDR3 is CASSKRQGSPS.

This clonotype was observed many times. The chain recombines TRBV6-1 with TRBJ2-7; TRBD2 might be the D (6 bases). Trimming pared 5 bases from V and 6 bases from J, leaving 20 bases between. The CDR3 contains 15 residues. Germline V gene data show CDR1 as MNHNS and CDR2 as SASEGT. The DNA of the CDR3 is TGTGCCAGCAGTATCCGGGACCCGGGGCGGGGCGAGCAGTACTTC. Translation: CASSIRDPGRGEQYF.

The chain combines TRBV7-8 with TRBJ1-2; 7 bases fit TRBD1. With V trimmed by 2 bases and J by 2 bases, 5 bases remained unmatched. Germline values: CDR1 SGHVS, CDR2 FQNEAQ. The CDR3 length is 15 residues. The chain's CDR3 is CASSLIQGGNYGYTF. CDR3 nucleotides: TGTGCCAGCAGCTTAATTCAGGGGGGGAACTATGGCTACACCTTC.

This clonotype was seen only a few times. In nucleotides, the CDR3 is TGTGCCGGAGGGCGGGGGGAAAAACTGTTTTTT. This sequence encodes CAGGRGEKLFF. The J gene is TRBJ1-4, the V gene TRBV30, with D tentatively TRBD1 (5 bases). Trimming left V 8 bases short and J 8 bases short, with 12 bases between. Germline V CDR1 and CDR2: GTSNPN, SVGIG (reference sequence). This CDR3 spans 11 amino acids.

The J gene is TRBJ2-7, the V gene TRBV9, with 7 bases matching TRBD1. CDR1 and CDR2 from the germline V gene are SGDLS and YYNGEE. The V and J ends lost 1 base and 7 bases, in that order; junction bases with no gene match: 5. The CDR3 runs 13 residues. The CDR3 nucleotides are TGTGCCAGCAGCGTACAGGGGGTCGGGGAGCAGTACTTC. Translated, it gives CASSVQGVGEQYF.

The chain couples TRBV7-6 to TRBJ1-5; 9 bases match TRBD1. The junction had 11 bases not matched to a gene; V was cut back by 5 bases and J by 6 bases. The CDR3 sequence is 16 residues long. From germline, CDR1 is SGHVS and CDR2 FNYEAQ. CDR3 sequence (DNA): TGTGCCAGCAGCGCCCACAGCGACAGGGGGAGTCAGCCCCAGCATTTT. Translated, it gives CASSAHSDRGSQPQHF.

CDR3 coding DNA: TGTGCCAGCAGCCCCATAGCGGGAGGGAGCTCAGATACGCAGTATTTT. This sequence encodes CASSPIAGGSSDTQYF. The chain is built from TRBV7-3 and TRBJ2-3; 11 bases align to TRBD2. Trimming removed 5 bases from V and 4 bases from J; junction bases left unmatched: 8. Germline CDR1 is SGHTA and CDR2 is FQGTGA. The CDR3 spans 16 residues.